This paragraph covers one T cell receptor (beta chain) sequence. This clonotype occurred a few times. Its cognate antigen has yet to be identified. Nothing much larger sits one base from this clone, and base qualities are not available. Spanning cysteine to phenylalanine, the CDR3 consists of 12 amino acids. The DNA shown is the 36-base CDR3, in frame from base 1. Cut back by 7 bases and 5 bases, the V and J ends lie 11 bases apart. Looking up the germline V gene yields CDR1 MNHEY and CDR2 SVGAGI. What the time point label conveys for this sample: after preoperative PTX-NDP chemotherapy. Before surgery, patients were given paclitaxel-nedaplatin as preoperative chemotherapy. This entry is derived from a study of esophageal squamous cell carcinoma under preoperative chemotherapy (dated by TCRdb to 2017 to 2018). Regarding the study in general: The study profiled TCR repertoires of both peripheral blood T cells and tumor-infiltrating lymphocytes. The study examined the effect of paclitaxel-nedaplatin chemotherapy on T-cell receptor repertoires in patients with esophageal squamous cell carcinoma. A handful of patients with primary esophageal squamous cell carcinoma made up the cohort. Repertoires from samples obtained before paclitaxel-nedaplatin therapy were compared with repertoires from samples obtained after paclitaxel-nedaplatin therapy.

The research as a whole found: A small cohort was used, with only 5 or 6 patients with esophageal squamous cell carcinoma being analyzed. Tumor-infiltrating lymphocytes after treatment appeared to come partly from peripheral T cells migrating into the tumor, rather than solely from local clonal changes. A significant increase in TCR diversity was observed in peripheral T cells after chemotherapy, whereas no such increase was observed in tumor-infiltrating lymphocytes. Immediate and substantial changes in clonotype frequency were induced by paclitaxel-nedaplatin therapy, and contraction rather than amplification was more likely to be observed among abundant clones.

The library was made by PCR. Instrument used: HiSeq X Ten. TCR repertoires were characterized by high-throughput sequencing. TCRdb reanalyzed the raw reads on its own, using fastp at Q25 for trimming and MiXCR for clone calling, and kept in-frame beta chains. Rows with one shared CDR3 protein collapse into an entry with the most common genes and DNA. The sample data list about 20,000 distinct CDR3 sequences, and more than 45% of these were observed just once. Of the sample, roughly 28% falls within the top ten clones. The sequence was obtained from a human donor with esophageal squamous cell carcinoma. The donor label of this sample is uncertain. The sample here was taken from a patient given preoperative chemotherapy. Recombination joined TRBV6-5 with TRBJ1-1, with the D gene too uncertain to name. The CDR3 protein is CASTLRITEAFF. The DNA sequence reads TGTGCCAGCACTTTAAGGATAACTGAAGCTTTCTTT.